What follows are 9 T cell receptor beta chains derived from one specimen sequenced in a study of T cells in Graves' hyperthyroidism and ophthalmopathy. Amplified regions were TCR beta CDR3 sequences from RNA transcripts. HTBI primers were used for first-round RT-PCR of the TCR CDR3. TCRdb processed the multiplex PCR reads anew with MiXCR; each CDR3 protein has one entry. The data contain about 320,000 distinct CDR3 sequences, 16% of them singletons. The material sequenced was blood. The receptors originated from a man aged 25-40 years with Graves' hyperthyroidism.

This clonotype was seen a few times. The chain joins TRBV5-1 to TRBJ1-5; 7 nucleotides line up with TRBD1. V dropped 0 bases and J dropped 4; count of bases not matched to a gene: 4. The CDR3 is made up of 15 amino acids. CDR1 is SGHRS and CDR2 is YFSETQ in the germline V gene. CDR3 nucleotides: TGCGCCAGCAGCTTGGGGGACAGCGGAAATCAGCCCCAGCATTTT. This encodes CASSLGDSGNQPQHF.

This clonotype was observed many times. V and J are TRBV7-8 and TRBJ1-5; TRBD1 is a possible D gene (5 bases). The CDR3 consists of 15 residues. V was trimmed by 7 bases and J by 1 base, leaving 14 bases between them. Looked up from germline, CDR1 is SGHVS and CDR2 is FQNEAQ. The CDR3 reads CASTTWGGSNQPQHF. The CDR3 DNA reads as TGTGCCAGCACCACCTGGGGGGGGAGCAATCAGCCCCAGCATTTT.

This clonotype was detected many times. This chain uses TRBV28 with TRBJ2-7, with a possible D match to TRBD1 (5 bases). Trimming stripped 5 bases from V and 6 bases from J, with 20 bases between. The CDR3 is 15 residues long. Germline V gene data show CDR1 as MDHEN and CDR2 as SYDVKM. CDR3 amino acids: CASSARQTLPLEQYF. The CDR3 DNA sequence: TGTGCCAGCAGTGCCCGACAGACCCTCCCCCTCGAGCAGTACTTC.

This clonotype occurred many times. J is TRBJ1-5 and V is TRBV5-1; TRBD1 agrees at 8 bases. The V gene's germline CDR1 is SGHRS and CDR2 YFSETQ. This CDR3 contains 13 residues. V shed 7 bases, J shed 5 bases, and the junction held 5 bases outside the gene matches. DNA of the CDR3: TGCGCCAGCCTCCAGGGGGCGGATCAGCCCCAGCATTTT. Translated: CASLQGADQPQHF.

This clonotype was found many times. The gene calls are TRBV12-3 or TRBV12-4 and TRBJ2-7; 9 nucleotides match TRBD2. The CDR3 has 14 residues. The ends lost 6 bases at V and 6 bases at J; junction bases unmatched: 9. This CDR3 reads CASSRSGRPSEQYF. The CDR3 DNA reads TGTGCCAGCAGCCGTAGCGGGAGACCCTCCGAGCAGTACTTC.

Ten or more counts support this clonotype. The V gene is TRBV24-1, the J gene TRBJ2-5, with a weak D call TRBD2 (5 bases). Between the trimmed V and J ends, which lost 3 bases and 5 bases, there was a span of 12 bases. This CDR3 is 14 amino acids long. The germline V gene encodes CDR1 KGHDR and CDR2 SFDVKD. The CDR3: CATSDRTVHETQYF. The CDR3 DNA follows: TGTGCCACCAGTGATCGGACTGTCCATGAGACCCAGTACTTC.

CDR3 sequence: CASGSRDTGTSGRATDTQYF. The DNA for the CDR3 is TGTGCCAGCGGATCCCGGGACACCGGGACTAGCGGGAGGGCCACAGATACGCAGTATTTT. This rearrangement joins TRBV9 to TRBJ2-3; TRBD2 aligns across 16 bases. Trimming took 7 bases from V and 2 from J; bases not matched to a gene: 16. The CDR3 contains 20 residues. Germline CDR1 and CDR2: SGDLS and YYNGEE. Full variable domain (missing parts from reference TRBV9 and TRBJ2-3): DSGVTQTPKHLITATGQRVTLRCSPRSGDLSVYWYQQSLDQGLQFLIQYYNGEERAKGNILERFSAQQFPDLHSELNLSSLELGDSALYFCASGSRDTGTSGRATDTQYFGPGTRLTVL.

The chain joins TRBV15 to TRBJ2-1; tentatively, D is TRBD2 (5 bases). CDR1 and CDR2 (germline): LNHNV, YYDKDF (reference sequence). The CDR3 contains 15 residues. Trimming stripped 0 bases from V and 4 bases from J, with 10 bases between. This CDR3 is CATSRDGKSYNEQFF. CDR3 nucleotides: TGTGCCACCAGCAGAGACGGGAAAAGTTACAATGAGCAGTTCTTC.

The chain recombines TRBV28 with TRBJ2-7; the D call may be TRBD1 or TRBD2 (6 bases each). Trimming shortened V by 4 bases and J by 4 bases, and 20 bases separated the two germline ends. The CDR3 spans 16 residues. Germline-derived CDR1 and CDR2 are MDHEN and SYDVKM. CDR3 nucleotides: TGTGCCAGCAGTTCCCCCGGAGGGGGATTCGTATACGAGCAGTACTTC. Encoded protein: CASSSPGGGFVYEQYF.